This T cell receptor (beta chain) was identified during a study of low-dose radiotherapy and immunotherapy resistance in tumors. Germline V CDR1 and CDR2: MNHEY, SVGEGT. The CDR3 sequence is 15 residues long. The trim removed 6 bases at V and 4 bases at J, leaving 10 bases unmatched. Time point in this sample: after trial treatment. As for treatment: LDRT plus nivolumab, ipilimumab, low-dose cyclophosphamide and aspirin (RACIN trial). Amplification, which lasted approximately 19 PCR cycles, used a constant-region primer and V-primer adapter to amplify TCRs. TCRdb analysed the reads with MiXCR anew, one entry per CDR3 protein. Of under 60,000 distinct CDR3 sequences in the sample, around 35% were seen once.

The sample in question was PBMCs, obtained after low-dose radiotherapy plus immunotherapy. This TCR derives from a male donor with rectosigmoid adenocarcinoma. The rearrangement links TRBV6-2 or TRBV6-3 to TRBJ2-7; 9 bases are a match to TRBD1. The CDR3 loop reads CASSPGTGMAYEQYF. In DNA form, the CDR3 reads TGTGCCAGCAGCCCTGGGACAGGGATGGCGTACGAGCAGTACTTC.